A selection of T cell receptor beta chains follows, all from one sample in a study of identical twins. TCRdb re-derived calls from the 5' RACE reads in MiXCR, one entry per CDR3 protein. The data show under 250,000 distinct CDR3 sequences, with approximately 9% seen just once and just over 5% held by the top ten. Sequenced: memory (CD45RO+) T cells sorted from blood. These receptors came from a young woman in good health. Both conserved end residues are part of each CDR3. A D gene is named only where the DNA matches it firmly. The listing skips clone size in some rows; elsewhere it reads once, few, many or a size class.

>many|.|TRBV12-3/TRBV12-4|TRBJ1-5
CASSPSGRSNQPQHF
TGTGCCAGTAGTCCGAGCGGGAGGAGCAATCAGCCCCAGCATTTT
>.|.|TRBV12-3/TRBV12-4|TRBJ1-2
CASSFGQPSNYGYTF
TGTGCCAGCAGTTTCGGACAGCCTTCAAACTATGGCTACACCTTC
>few|.|TRBV5-1|TRBJ1-4
CASSLIGQRSEKLFF
TGCGCCAGCAGCTTGATCGGTCAGCGCAGCGAAAAACTGTTTTTT
>many|.|TRBV7-3|TRBJ2-1
CASSLIGSGDNEQFF
TGTGCCAGCAGCTTAATCGGTAGCGGAGATAATGAGCAGTTCTTC
>many|TRBD2|TRBV5-1|TRBJ2-1
CASSSSPWIAGGSSYNEQFF
TGCGCCAGCAGCTCCTCTCCCTGGATAGCGGGAGGGAGCTCCTACAATGAGCAGTTCTTC
>many|TRBD2|TRBV10-3|TRBJ2-1
CAISDGSGNEQFF
TGTGCCATCAGTGACGGTAGCGGGAATGAGCAGTTCTTC
>.|.|TRBV3-1|TRBJ2-7
CASSQDQQANPYEQYF
TGTGCCAGCAGCCAAGATCAACAGGCCAATCCCTACGAGCAGTACTTC
>many|.|TRBV2|TRBJ2-3
CASSDYGRTDTQYF
TGTGCCAGCAGTGACTACGGGAGAACAGATACGCAGTATTTT
>many|TRBD1|TRBV7-9|TRBJ2-7
CASSAPGQGGPEQYF
TGTGCCAGCAGCGCACCGGGACAGGGAGGTCCCGAGCAGTACTTC
>few|.|TRBV25-1|TRBJ2-3
CASSEEVSSTDTQYF
TGTGCCAGCAGTGAAGAAGTTTCTAGCACAGATACGCAGTATTTT
>.|TRBD1|TRBV5-1|TRBJ2-7
CASSLLGQGAYEQYF
TGCGCCAGCAGCCTCTTGGGCCAGGGGGCCTACGAGCAGTACTTC
>.|TRBD1|TRBV18|TRBJ2-1
CASSPDPWDRAYNEQFF
TGTGCCAGCTCACCAGATCCCTGGGACAGGGCGTACAATGAGCAGTTCTTC
>few|.|TRBV19|TRBJ2-2
CASSTPTGRGELFF
TGTGCCAGTAGTACCCCGACAGGAAGGGGTGAGCTGTTTTTT
>.|.|TRBV11-1|TRBJ2-7
CASSLMATAYEQYF
TGTGCCAGCAGCTTAATGGCGACAGCCTACGAGCAGTACTTC
>few|.|TRBV4-3|TRBJ2-7
CASSASQGFEQYF
TGCGCCAGCAGCGCAAGCCAGGGATTCGAGCAGTACTTC
>many|.|TRBV10-3|TRBJ1-5
CAISESGGQGQPQHF
TGTGCCATCAGTGAGTCCGGGGGACAAGGGCAGCCCCAGCATTTT
>.|TRBD2|TRBV20-1|TRBJ2-5
CSAPARGAGRVDEETQYF
TGCAGTGCTCCCGCTAGGGGAGCCGGGAGGGTAGATGAAGAGACCCAGTACTTC
>.|TRBD1|TRBV6-2/TRBV6-3|TRBJ1-5
CASRLTGEVQPQHF
TGTGCCAGCAGACTCACAGGGGAGGTACAGCCCCAGCATTTT
>many|TRBD2|TRBV3-1|TRBJ2-2
CASSQTSGNTGELFF
TGTGCCAGCAGCCAAACTAGCGGGAACACCGGGGAGCTGTTTTTT
>few|TRBD1|TRBV6-2/TRBV6-3|TRBJ1-1
CASSPETGDVTEAFF
TGTGCCAGCAGTCCTGAGACAGGGGACGTCACTGAAGCTTTCTTT
>few|.|TRBV5-1|TRBJ1-2
CASSHGTIATSGYTF
TGCGCCAGCAGCCACGGGACAATCGCAACGAGTGGCTACACCTTC
>many|.|TRBV5-1|TRBJ2-7
CASSLPGDEQYF
TGCGCCAGCAGCTTACCGGGGGACGAGCAGTACTTC